These T cell receptor beta chains were read from a single sample in a study of blood T cell repertoires in COVID-19. Only in-frame clones appear in the TCRdb table, and some are missing; sequencing was by immunoSEQ multiplex PCR. The sample has around 140,000 clones; over 70% are singletons. Sample: peripheral blood. Receptors were obtained from a man older than 75 with acute or convalescent COVID-19. Each CDR3 is given with its conserved first and last residue. Fields, in order: CDR3 length, D gene, J gene, V gene, CDR3 DNA, CDR3 protein. The D gene is left open where the match is weak.

>17|TRBD1|TRBJ1-1|TRBV3-1/TRBV3-2
TGTGCCAGCAGCCAAGAGCGACTAACAGGGGGCTGGACTGAAGCTTTCTTT
CASSQERLTGGWTEAFF
>16|.|TRBJ2-6|TRBV19
TGTGCCAGTAGTACCGTATGGGGGGCTGGGGCCAACGTCCTGACTTTC
CASSTVWGAGANVLTF
>13|.|TRBJ1-2|TRBV18
TGTGCCAGCTCACCGGCCCCTCGGGGTGGCTACACCTTC
CASSPAPRGGYTF
>16|TRBD1|TRBJ2-1|TRBV28
TGTGCCAGCAGTCCTCGGACAGGGGGGCTATACAATGAGCAGTTCTTC
CASSPRTGGLYNEQFF
>15|TRBD2|TRBJ2-5|TRBV5-1
TGCGCCAGCAGCCCGGGACTAGCGGGAGAAGAGACCCAGTACTTC
CASSPGLAGEETQYF
>15|TRBD1|TRBJ1-5|TRBV5-1
TGCGCCAGCAGCTTAACACAGGGGAGCAATCAGCCCCAGCATTTT
CASSLTQGSNQPQHF
>13|.|TRBJ2-7|TRBV7-2
TGTGCCAGCAGCTTAAAGGAGGCAGTGGCGCAGTACTTC
CASSLKEAVAQYF
>14|TRBD1|TRBJ1-6|TRBV18
TGTGCCAGCTCACGACAGGGAGGTAATTCACCCCTCCACTTT
CASSRQGGNSPLHF
>13|TRBD1|TRBJ1-2|TRBV5-1
TGCGCCAGCAGCTTTGAGACAGGGTCTGGCTACACCTTC
CASSFETGSGYTF
>15|TRBD1|TRBJ1-4|TRBV5-1
TGCGCCAGCAGCTTGGGGGGACAGGAGAATGAAAAACTGTTTTTT
CASSLGGQENEKLFF
>15|TRBD1|TRBJ1-6|TRBV5-1
TGCGCCAGCAGCTTACAGGGGGCGCGGGATTCACCCCTCCACTTT
CASSLQGARDSPLHF